This T cell receptor beta chain was sequenced for a study of breast tumors, draining lymph nodes, adjacent tissues. Overall study results and limits: Tumor T cell lymph node origin was a supported hypothesis, not proven.

TCRdb reprocessed the multiplex PCR reads via MiXCR and lists one record per CDR3 protein. This sample has 12,000 or so distinct CDR3 sequences, with roughly 53% found just once. This clonotype has at least ten counts. Its antigen is unknown. Germline lookup yields CDR1 SGDLS and CDR2 YYNGEE. Trimming stripped 0 bases from V and 4 bases from J, with 1 base between. This CDR3 contains 11 residues. The sequence came from a female donor with breast cancer. Some clones in this sample may be carry-over from other donors' samples. This sequence joins TRBV9 and TRBJ2-5; D unresolved. Input material: tumor-adjacent breast tissue. The CDR3 loop reads CASSVAETQYF. The CDR3 DNA is TGTGCCAGCAGCGTAGCAGAGACCCAGTACTTC.